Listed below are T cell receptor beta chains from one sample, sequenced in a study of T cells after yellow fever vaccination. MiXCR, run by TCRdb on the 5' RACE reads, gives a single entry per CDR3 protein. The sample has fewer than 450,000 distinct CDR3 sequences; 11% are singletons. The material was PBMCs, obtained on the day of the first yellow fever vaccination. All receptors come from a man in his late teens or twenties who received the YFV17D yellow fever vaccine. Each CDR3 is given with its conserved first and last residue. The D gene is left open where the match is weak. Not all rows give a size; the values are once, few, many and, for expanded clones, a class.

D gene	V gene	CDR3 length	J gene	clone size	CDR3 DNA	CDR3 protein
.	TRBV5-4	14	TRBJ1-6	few	TGTGCCAGCAGCTTGGAATCTCTTAATTCACCCCTCCACTTT	CASSLESLNSPLHF
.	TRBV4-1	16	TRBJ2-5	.	TGCGCCAGCAGCCAAGAAGTGCGGCCTTCCCAAGAGACCCAGTACTTC	CASSQEVRPSQETQYF
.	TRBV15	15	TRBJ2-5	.	TGTGCCACCAGCACGAGGGGCCAGGGGAAAGAGACCCAGTACTTC	CATSTRGQGKETQYF
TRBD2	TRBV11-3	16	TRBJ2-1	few	TGTGCCAGCAGCTTGGATGGACGGGGGGGGGTGGATGAGCAGTTCTTC	CASSLDGRGGVDEQFF
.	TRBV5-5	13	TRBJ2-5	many	TGTGCCAGCAGCGCTGACTCCCAAGAGACCCAGTACTTC	CASSADSQETQYF
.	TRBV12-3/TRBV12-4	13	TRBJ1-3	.	TGTGCCAGCACTCCGGACAGCCGAAACACCATATATTTT	CASTPDSRNTIYF
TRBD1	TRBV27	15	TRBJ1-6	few	TGTGCCAGCAGACAGGGACAGCTCTATAATTCACCCCTCCACTTT	CASRQGQLYNSPLHF
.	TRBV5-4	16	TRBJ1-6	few	TGTGCCAGCAGCTCAGCCCAGGGCTCCTATAATTCACCCCTCCACTTT	CASSSAQGSYNSPLHF
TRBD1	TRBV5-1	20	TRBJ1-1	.	TGCGCCAGCAGCTCAAGACTCCCAGGGGGCAACTCCCTTCGGAACACTGAAGCTTTCTTT	CASSSRLPGGNSLRNTEAFF
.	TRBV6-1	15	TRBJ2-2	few	TGTGCCAGCAGCGCCGGGACAACAAACACCGGGGAGCTGTTTTTT	CASSAGTTNTGELFF
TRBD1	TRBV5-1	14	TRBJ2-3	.	TGCGCCAGCCTCGATGGACAGGGGCCAGATACGCAGTATTTT	CASLDGQGPDTQYF
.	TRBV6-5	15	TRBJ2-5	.	TGTGCCAGCAGTTACAGGCACAGCCTCCAAGAGACCCAGTACTTC	CASSYRHSLQETQYF
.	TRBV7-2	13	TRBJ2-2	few	TGTGCCAGCAGCTTTATGAACACCGGGGAGCTGTTTTTT	CASSFMNTGELFF
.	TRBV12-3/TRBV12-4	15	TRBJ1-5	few	TGTGCCAGCAGTTTAGGGGGCGGGACAAAACAGCCCCAGCATTTT	CASSLGGGTKQPQHF
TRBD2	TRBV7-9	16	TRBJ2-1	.	TGTGCCAGCAGTTCACCTGGGACTAGCGCCGACAATGAGCAGTTCTTC	CASSSPGTSADNEQFF
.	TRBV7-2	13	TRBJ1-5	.	TGTGCCAGCAGCCCCGGACCCAATGAACCCCAGCATTTT	CASSPGPNEPQHF
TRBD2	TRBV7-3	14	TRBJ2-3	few	TGTGCCAGCAGTATCACGGGGGGGCCGGATACGCAGTATTTT	CASSITGGPDTQYF
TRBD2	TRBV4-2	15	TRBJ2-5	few	TGTGCCAGCAGACCTTTTAGCGGGCCACAAGAGACCCAGTACTTC	CASRPFSGPQETQYF